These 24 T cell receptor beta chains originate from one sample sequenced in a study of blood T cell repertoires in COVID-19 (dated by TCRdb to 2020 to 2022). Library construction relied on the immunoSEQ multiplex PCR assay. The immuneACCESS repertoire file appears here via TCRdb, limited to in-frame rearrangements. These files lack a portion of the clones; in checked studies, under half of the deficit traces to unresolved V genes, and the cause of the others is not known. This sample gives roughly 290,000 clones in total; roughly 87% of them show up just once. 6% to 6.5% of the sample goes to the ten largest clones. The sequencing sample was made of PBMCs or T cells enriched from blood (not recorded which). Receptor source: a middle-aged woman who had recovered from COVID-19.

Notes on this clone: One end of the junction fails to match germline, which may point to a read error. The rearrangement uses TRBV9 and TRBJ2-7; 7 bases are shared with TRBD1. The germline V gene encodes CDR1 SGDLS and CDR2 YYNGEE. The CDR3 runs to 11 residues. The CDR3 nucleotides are TGTGCCAGCAGCGTGGGTCGACAGGGTGACTTC. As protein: CASSVGRQGDF. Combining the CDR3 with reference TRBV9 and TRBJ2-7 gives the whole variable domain DSGVTQTPKHLITATGQRVTLRCSPRSGDLSVYWYQQSLDQGLQFLIQYYNGEERAKGNILERFSAQQFPDLHSELNLSSLELGDSALYFCASSVGRQGDFGPGTRLTVT.

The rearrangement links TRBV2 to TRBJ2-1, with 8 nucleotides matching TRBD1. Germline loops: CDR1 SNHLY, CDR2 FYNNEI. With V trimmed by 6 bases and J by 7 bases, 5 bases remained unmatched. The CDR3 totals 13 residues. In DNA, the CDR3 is TGTGCCAGCAGGACAGGGGACCGGAATGAGCAGTTCTTC. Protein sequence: CASRTGDRNEQFF.

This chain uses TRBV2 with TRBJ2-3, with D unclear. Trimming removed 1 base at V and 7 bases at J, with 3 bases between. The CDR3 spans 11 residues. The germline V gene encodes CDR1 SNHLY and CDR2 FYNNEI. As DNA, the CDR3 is TGTGCCAGCAGTGAAGACTATACGCAGTATTTT. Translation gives CASSEDYTQYF.

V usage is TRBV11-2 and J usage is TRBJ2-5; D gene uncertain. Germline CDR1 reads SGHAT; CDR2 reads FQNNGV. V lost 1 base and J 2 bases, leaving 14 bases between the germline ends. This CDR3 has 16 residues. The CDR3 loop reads CASSLGSGGGQETQYF. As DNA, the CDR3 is TGTGCCAGCAGCTTAGGTAGTGGCGGTGGGCAAGAGACCCAGTACTTC. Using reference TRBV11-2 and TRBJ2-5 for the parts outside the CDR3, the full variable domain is EAGVAQSPRYKIIEKRQSVAFWCNPISGHATLYWYQQILGQGPKLLIQFQNNGVVDDSQLPKDRFSAERLKGVDSTLKIQPAKLEDSAVYLCASSLGSGGGQETQYFGPGTRLLVL.

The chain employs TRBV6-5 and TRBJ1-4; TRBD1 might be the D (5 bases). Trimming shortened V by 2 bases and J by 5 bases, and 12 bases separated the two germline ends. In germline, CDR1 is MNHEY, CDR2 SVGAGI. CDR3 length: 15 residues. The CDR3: CASSYQGGLNEKLFF. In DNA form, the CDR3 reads TGTGCCAGCAGTTACCAGGGAGGATTGAATGAAAAACTGTTTTTT.

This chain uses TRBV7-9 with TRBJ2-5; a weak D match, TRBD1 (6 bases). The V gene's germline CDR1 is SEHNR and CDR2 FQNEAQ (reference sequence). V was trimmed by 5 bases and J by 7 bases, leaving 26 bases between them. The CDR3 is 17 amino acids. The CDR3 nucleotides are TGTGCCAGCAGCCAGGGGCAGGGTATTCCCGCCTTCGGGACCCAGTACTTC. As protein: CASSQGQGIPAFGTQYF.

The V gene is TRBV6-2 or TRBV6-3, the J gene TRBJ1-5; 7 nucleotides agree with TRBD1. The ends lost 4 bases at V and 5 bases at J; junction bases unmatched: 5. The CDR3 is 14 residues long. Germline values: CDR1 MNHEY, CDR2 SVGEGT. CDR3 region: CASSSLQGYQPQHF. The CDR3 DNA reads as TGTGCCAGCAGTTCATTACAGGGGTATCAGCCCCAGCATTTT.

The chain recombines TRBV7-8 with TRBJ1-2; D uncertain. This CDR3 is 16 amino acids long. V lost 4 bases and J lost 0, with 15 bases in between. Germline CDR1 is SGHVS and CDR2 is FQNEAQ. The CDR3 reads CASSWARSGPNYGYTF. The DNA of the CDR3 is TGTGCCAGCAGCTGGGCCCGAAGTGGGCCTAACTATGGCTACACCTTC.

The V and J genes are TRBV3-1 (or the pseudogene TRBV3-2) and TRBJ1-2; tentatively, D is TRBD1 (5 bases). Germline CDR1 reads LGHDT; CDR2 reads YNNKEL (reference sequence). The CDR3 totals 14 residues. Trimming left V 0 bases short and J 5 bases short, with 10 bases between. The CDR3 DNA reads TGTGCCAGCAGCCAAGATGGGGCAGGGTATGGCTACACCTTC. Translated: CASSQDGAGYGYTF.

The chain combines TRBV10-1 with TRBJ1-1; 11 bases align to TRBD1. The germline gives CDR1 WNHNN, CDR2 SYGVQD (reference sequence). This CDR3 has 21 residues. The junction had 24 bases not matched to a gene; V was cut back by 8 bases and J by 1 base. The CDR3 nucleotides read TGCGCCAGCGGAAAAGAAGGACAGGGGGCTTTTCCCACAACGCCGAACACTGAAGCTTTCTTT. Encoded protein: CASGKEGQGAFPTTPNTEAFF.

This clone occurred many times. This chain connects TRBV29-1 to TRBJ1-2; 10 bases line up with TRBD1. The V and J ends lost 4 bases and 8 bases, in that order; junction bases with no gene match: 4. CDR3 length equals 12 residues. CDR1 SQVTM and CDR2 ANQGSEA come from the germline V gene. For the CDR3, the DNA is TGCAGCGTTGTTGGGACAGGGGAAGGCTACACCTTC. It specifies CSVVGTGEGYTF.

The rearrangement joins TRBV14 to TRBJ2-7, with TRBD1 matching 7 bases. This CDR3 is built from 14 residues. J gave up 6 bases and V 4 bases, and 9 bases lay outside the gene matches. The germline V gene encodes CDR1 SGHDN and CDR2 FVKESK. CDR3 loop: CASSRQGGSSEQYF. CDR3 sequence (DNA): TGTGCCAGCAGCCGACAGGGTGGAAGCTCCGAGCAGTACTTC.

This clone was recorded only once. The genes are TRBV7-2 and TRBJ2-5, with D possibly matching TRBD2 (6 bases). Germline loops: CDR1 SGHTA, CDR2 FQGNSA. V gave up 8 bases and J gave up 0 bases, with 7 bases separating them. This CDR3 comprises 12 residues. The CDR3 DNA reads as TGTGCCAGCTGGGACTACCAAGAGACCCAGTACTTC. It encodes CASWDYQETQYF.

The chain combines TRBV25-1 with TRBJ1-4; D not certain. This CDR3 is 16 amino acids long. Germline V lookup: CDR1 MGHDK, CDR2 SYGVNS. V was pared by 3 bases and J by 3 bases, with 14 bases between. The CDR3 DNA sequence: TGTGCCAGCAGTGATCTCGGTCGGGAATCTAATGAAAAACTGTTTTTT. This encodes CASSDLGRESNEKLFF.

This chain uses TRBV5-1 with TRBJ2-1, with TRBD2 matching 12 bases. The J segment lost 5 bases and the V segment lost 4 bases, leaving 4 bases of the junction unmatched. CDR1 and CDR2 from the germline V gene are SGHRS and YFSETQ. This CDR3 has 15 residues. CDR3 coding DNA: TGCGCCAGCAGCATACTAGCGGGAGGAAACAATGAGCAGTTCTTC. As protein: CASSILAGGNNEQFF. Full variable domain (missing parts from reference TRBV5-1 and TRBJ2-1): KAGVTQTPRYLIKTRGQQVTLSCSPISGHRSVSWYQQTPGQGLQFLFEYFSETQRNKGNFPGRFSGRQFSNSRSEMNVSTLELGDSALYLCASSILAGGNNEQFFGPGTRLTVL.

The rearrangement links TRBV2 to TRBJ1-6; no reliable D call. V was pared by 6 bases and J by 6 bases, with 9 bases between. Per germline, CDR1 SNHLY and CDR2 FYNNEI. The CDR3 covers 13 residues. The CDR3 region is CASRGSRNSPLHF. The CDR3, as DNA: TGTGCCAGCAGGGGCAGCCGTAATTCACCCCTCCACTTT.

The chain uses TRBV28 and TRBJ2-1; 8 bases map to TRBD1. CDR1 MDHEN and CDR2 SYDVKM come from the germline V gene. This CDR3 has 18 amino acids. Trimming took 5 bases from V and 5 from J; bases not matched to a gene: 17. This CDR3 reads CASSATGEFIKSNNEQFF. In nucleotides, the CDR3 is TGTGCCAGCAGTGCGACAGGGGAATTTATAAAGTCGAACAATGAGCAGTTCTTC.

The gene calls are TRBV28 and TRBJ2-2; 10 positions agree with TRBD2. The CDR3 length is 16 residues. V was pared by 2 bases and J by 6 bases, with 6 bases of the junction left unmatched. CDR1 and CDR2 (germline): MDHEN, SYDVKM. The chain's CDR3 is CASSLLLAGDSGELFF. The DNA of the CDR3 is TGTGCCAGCAGTTTACTGCTAGCGGGAGATTCCGGGGAGCTGTTTTTT.

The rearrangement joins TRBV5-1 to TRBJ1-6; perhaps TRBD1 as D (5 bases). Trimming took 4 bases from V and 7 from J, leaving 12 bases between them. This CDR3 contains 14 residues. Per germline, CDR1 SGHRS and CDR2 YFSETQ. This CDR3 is CASSEDTSNSPLHF. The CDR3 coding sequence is TGCGCCAGCAGCGAGGACACGTCGAATTCACCCCTCCACTTT.

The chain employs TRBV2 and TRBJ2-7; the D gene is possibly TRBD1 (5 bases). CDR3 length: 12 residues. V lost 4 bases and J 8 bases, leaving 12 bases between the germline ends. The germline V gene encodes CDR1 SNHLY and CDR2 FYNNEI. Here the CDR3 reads CASSVTGHKQYF. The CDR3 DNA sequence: TGTGCCAGCAGTGTGACCGGACATAAGCAGTACTTC.

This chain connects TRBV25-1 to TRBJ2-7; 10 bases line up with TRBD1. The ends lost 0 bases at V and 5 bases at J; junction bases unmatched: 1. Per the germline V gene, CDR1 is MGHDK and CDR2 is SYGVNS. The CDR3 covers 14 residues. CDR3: CASSEYGTGDEQYF. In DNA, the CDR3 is TGTGCCAGCAGTGAATACGGGACAGGGGACGAGCAGTACTTC.

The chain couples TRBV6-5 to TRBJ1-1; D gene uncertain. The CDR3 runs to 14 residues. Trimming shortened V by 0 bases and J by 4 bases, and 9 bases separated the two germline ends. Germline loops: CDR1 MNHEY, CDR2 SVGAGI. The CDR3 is CASSYSIGSTEAFF. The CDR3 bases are TGTGCCAGCAGTTACTCGATAGGGAGCACTGAAGCTTTCTTT.

The CDR3 loop is CASSPASGRAYEQYF. The CDR3 DNA sequence: TGTGCCAGCAGCCCGGCCAGCGGGAGGGCTTACGAGCAGTACTTC. This chain connects TRBV5-4 to TRBJ2-7, with TRBD2 matching over 10 bases. With V trimmed by 4 bases and J by 4 bases, 8 bases remained unmatched. Germline V CDR1 and CDR2: SGHNT, YYREEE (reference sequence). This CDR3 is built from 15 residues.

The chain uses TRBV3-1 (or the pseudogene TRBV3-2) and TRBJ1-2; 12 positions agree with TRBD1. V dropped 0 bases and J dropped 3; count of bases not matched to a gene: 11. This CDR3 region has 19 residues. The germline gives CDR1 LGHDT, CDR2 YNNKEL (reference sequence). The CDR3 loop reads CASSQDQWDRGRGDYGYTF. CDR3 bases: TGTGCCAGCAGCCAAGATCAGTGGGACAGGGGGCGCGGTGACTATGGCTACACCTTC.